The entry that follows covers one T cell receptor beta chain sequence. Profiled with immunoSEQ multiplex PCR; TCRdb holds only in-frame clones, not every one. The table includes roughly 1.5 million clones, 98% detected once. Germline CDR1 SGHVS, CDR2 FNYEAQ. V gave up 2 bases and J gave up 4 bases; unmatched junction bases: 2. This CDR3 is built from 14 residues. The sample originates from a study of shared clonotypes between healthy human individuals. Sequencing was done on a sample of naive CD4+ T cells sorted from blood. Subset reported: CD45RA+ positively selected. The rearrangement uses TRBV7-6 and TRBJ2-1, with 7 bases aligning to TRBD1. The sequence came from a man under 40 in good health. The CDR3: CASSLLQGYNEQFF. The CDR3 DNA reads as TGTGCCAGCAGCTTATTACAGGGGTACAATGAGCAGTTCTTC.